The rows below give T cell receptor beta chains drawn from one sample of a study of T-cell reconstitution after alpha-beta-depleted transplantation in children. TCRdb used MiXCR to reprocess the PCR reads, holding one entry per CDR3 protein. The sample holds about 300,000 distinct CDR3 sequences, 7.5% to 9% seen once. Sequenced material: peripheral blood, taken 360 days after TCRalphabeta/CD19-depleted stem cell transplant. The receptors stem from a female patient aged 2-15 years who had a stem cell transplant for Fanconi anemia, so the T cells may come from the graft donor. CDR3s include the opening cysteine and the closing phenylalanine or tryptophan. The D gene is left open where the match is weak. For some rows the clone size is stated as once, few or many, or as a class when expanded; others skip it.

j_call v_call clone_size d_call cdr3_nt cdr3_aa
TRBJ1-5 TRBV20-1 few . TGCAGTGCTTACAATCGGGGTCAGCCCCAGCATTTT CSAYNRGQPQHF
TRBJ2-5 TRBV5-6 many TRBD1 TGTGCCAGCAGCTTTCGACAGGGCTTACAAGAGACCCAGTACTTC CASSFRQGLQETQYF
TRBJ2-3 TRBV20-1 many . TGCAGTGCCGGTCAATTAATGCGCACAGATACGCAGTATTTT CSAGQLMRTDTQYF
TRBJ2-5 TRBV7-2 many . TGTGCCAGCAGTTCCGAGGAGTGGGCAGAGACCCAGTACTTC CASSSEEWAETQYF
TRBJ2-2 TRBV15 . . TGTGCCACCAAGGGCGCGCAGAGCGAGCTGTTTTTT CATKGAQSELFF
TRBJ1-2 TRBV7-9 many . TGTGCCAGCAGCCCCGGGGGGGCGTATGGCTACACCTTC CASSPGGAYGYTF
TRBJ1-2 TRBV5-5 few . TGTGCCAGCAGCTATCCTGGCGGTGGTGGCTACACCTTC CASSYPGGGGYTF
TRBJ2-5 TRBV12-3/TRBV12-4 many . TGTGCCAGCAGTCCGAGGGACTGGCAAGAGACCCAGTACTTC CASSPRDWQETQYF
TRBJ1-1 TRBV20-1 . . TGCAGTGCTAGAGAACATCCCCAAGGTGGGACTGAAGCTTTCTTT CSAREHPQGGTEAFF
TRBJ2-3 TRBV11-2 . TRBD2 TGTGCCAGCAGCCCCGGGGCGGGACTAGCGGGGGGGCTAGATACGCAGTATTTT CASSPGAGLAGGLDTQYF
TRBJ2-1 TRBV7-9 many . TGTGCCAGCAGCACACCCCTCGGGCCCCACTACAATGAGCAGTTCTTC CASSTPLGPHYNEQFF
TRBJ1-1 TRBV10-3 many TRBD1 TGTGCCATCAGTTGGGACAGGGCGAACACTGAAGCTTTCTTT CAISWDRANTEAFF
TRBJ2-5 TRBV3-1 few TRBD2 TGTGCCAGCAGCTTCTACAGCGGGGGCGGAGAGACCCAGTACTTC CASSFYSGGGETQYF
TRBJ2-5 TRBV10-3 many . TGTGCCATCGGCAGCGGAGAAGAAGAGACCCAGTACTTC CAIGSGEEETQYF
TRBJ2-7 TRBV10-3 many TRBD2 TGTGCCATCAGTGTCGGGACTAGCGGGAGTCACGAGCAGTACTTC CAISVGTSGSHEQYF
TRBJ2-5 TRBV11-2 few TRBD2 TGTGCCAGCAGCTCGGGACTTCGGGAGGCGACCCAGTACTTC CASSSGLREATQYF
TRBJ1-2 TRBV7-9 many . TGTGCCGGGGAACGGCGGTCGGGCTACACCTTC CAGERRSGYTF
TRBJ2-1 TRBV5-5 few TRBD2 TGTGCCAGCAGCTTGCCTAGCGGGGTTAGATCCTACAATGAGCAGTTCTTC CASSLPSGVRSYNEQFF
TRBJ2-2 TRBV28 many . TGTGCCAGCAGATTATACCAGGCCCTCACCGGGGAGCTGTTTTTT CASRLYQALTGELFF
TRBJ1-1 TRBV5-6 few TRBD1 TGTGCCAGCAGTTTTGGGACAGGGATCGACGCTTTCTTT CASSFGTGIDAFF
TRBJ1-1 TRBV3-1 . . TGTGCCAGCAGCCAAGTTTACGGTATTGAAGCTTTCTTT CASSQVYGIEAFF
TRBJ2-3 TRBV20-1 . TRBD2 TGCAGTGCACCTCTTGGACTAGCACATACGCAGTATTTT CSAPLGLAHTQYF
TRBJ2-1 TRBV12-3/TRBV12-4 many . TGTGCCAGCAGCCTTCCCCCGACTAGGTGGGAAGAGCAGTTCTTC CASSLPPTRWEEQFF
TRBJ2-1 TRBV7-2 many . TGTGCCAGCAGCTTTGACGGGAACTCCTACAATGAGCAGTTCTTC CASSFDGNSYNEQFF